Sequencing of this TCR beta chain was carried out in a study of blood T cell repertoires in COVID-19. Study-level information: Samples taken during acute and convalescent COVID-19 were collected in the United States, Italy and Spain. T cells, B-cell-depleted T cells, or PBMCs supplied cDNA or gDNA.

Authors' methods: Quantification of nucleated cells was approximated via reference gene primer amplification. Libraries were prepared by immunoSEQ multiplex PCR; TCRdb keeps only in-frame clonotypes and omits some of them. The V and J calls and the clone size are those of that table, but D and trimming were determined from the DNA. The sample yields roughly 670,000 clones, about 87% seen once. CDR3 length equals 15 residues. The V segment lost 6 bases and the J segment 4 bases; nucleotides outside the gene matches: 9. Germline CDR1 reads SGDLS; CDR2 reads YYNGEE. The sample was peripheral blood. The receptor was derived from a woman younger than 35 with acute or convalescent COVID-19. The V call is TRBV9, the J call TRBJ2-1, with 8 bases that match TRBD2. The DNA of the CDR3 is TGTGCCAGCACCGCCGGGGGGGCGGGTTACAATGAGCAGTTCTTC. The encoded protein is CASTAGGAGYNEQFF. The complete variable domain, with remaining parts taken from reference TRBV9 and TRBJ2-1, reads DSGVTQTPKHLITATGQRVTLRCSPRSGDLSVYWYQQSLDQGLQFLIQYYNGEERAKGNILERFSAQQFPDLHSELNLSSLELGDSALYFCASTAGGAGYNEQFFGPGTRLTVL.